This T cell receptor (beta chain) came from a study of T-cell reconstitution after alpha-beta-depleted transplantation in children. The authors prepared the TCRbeta library with unique molecular identifiers. TCRdb reprocessed the PCR reads via MiXCR and lists one record per CDR3 protein. Here the sample spans fewer than 200,000 distinct CDR3 sequences, roughly 6.8% being singletons. This CDR3 comprises 13 residues. V dropped 3 bases and J dropped 1 base, with 6 bases sitting between them. This clonotype was seen a few times. This receptor was obtained from a human donor who donated a stem cell graft to a child with Wiskott-Aldrich syndrome. The rearrangement links TRBV12-3 or TRBV12-4 to TRBJ1-1; no clear D gene. The sample here was PBMCs from the stem cell graft donor, taken from the stem cell graft. Written as DNA, the CDR3 is TGTGCCAGCAGTTTTTTTGAGAACACTGAAGCTTTCTTT. Translation gives CASSFFENTEAFF.